Below, 9 T cell receptor beta chains from the same sample are listed, as sequenced in a study of blood T cell repertoires in COVID-19. Here immunoSEQ multiplex PCR was the method, and the copy in TCRdb shows in-frame clones only, minus some. The profile shows 100,000 to 150,000 clones, about 77% of them singletons. Sequenced material: peripheral blood. The receptors come from a human donor in a cohort sampled during active COVID-19.

The rearrangement joins TRBV28 to TRBJ1-1; 8 bases are a match to TRBD1. This CDR3 comprises 15 residues. CDR1 is MDHEN, CDR2 SYDVKM, per germline. V dropped 6 bases and J dropped 0; count of bases not matched to a gene: 6. The CDR3 coding sequence is TGTGCCAGCAGACCAAGGGACAGGATGAACACTGAAGCTTTCTTT. This sequence encodes CASRPRDRMNTEAFF.

This clone was seen once. CDR3 nucleotide sequence: TGTGCCAGCAAGGGGGGGTCTGGGGCCAACGTCCTGACTTTC. The encoded protein is CASKGGSGANVLTF. The chain employs TRBV28 and TRBJ2-6; tentative D call: TRBD2 (7 bases). Looked up from germline, CDR1 is MDHEN and CDR2 is SYDVKM. The CDR3 has 14 amino acids. V lost 7 bases and J 1 base, leaving 8 bases between the germline ends.

The chain has TRBV12-3 or TRBV12-4 and TRBJ2-7, with D maybe TRBD2 (5 bases). Trimming cost V 3 bases and J 3 bases, with 9 bases left between them. The CDR3 sequence is 13 residues long. CDR3 nucleotides: TGTGCCAGCAGTTTTAGGGAGAACTACGAGCAGTACTTC. This gives the protein CASSFRENYEQYF.

This chain connects TRBV27 to TRBJ2-7, with D perhaps matching TRBD2 (6 bases). The germline V gene encodes CDR1 MNHEY and CDR2 SMNVEV (reference sequence). The CDR3 covers 16 residues. Trimming took off 0 bases at V and 6 bases at J, with 18 bases between the two ends. CDR3 protein: CASSLSAGSNVGEQYF. DNA for the CDR3: TGTGCCAGCAGTTTATCGGCCGGGAGTAACGTCGGCGAGCAGTACTTC.

The chain is built from TRBV9 and TRBJ2-6, with a possible D match to TRBD1 (5 bases). Deletions cut 3 bases from V and 0 bases from J, with 10 bases between. This CDR3 contains 16 residues. Per the germline V gene, CDR1 is SGDLS and CDR2 is YYNGEE. CDR3 nucleotide sequence: TGTGCCAGCAGCGCCTCCAGGGCCTCTGGGGCCAACGTCCTGACTTTC. This gives the protein CASSASRASGANVLTF.

This chain uses TRBV28 with TRBJ2-4; a possible D gene is TRBD2 (5 bases). CDR3 length equals 13 residues. The ends were cut back, 11 bases at V and 2 bases at J, with 13 bases in the middle. Germline V gene sequence: CDR1 MDHEN, CDR2 SYDVKM. DNA for the CDR3: TGTGCCGTCGGTGGAGGATCCAAAAACATTCAGTACTTC. Its protein is CAVGGGSKNIQYF.

This chain uses TRBV20-1 with TRBJ2-7, with D uncertain. The CDR3 spans 13 residues. Trimming pared 3 bases from V and 4 bases from J, leaving 13 bases between. Germline CDR1 is DFQATT and CDR2 is SNEGSKA (reference sequence). The CDR3 sequence: CSASYTSEYEQYF. CDR3 nucleotides: TGCAGTGCTAGTTATACCTCGGAGTACGAGCAGTACTTC.

The chain employs TRBV14 and TRBJ1-2; D gene unclear. CDR3 length equals 13 residues. The ends were cut back, 1 base at V and 2 bases at J, with 5 bases in the middle. Germline V CDR1 and CDR2: SGHDN, FVKESK. The CDR3 DNA sequence: TGTGCCAGCAGCCAAGGCAGAAACTATGGCTACACCTTC. As protein: CASSQGRNYGYTF.

This clone was counted only a few times. V is TRBV6-5 and J is TRBJ2-1; 7 bases agree with TRBD1. V shed 6 bases and J 10 bases; nucleotides not matched to a gene: 15. The CDR3 is made up of 15 amino acids. CDR1 MNHEY and CDR2 SVGAGI come from the germline V gene. The CDR3 DNA follows: TGTGCCAGCAGGGACACAGGGGCGCGAGTTTTAGAGCAGTTCTTC. Translated: CASRDTGARVLEQFF.